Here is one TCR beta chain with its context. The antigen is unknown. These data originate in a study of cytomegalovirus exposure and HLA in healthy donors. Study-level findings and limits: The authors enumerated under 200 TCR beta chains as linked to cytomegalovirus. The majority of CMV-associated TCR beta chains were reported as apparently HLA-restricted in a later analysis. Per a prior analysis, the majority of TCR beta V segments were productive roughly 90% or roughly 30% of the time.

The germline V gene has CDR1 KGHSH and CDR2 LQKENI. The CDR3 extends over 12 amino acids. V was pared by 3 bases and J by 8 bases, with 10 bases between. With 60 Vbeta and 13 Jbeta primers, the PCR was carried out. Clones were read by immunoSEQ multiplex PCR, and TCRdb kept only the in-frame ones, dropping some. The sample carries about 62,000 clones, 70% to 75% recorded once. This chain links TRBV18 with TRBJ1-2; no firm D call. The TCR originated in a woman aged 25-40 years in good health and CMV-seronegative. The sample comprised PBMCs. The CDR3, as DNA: TGTGCCAGCTCACCTGACGGGTTCGGCTACACCTTC. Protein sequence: CASSPDGFGYTF.